This T cell receptor beta chain was identified in a study of shared clonotypes between healthy human individuals. CDR1 is LGHNA, CDR2 YSLEER, per germline. Trimming cost V 1 base and J 5 bases, with 12 bases left between them. The CDR3 sequence is 15 residues long. This clone was counted once. Assay runs were performed at deep level. This table comes from immunoSEQ multiplex PCR, and its TCRdb copy is limited to in-frame clones, with some not included. The sample has fewer than 550,000 clones, 60% to 80% seen once; the top ten hold approximately 13%. This sequence was found in a woman aged 40-49 years in good health. Some clones in this sample may be carry-over from other donors' samples. The sample was PBMCs. The chain couples TRBV4-3 to TRBJ2-1; D perhaps matches TRBD1 (7 bases). In nucleotides, the CDR3 is TGCGCCAGCAGCCAAGGCAGGGGGGTTCACAATGAGCAGTTCTTC. Protein sequence: CASSQGRGVHNEQFF.